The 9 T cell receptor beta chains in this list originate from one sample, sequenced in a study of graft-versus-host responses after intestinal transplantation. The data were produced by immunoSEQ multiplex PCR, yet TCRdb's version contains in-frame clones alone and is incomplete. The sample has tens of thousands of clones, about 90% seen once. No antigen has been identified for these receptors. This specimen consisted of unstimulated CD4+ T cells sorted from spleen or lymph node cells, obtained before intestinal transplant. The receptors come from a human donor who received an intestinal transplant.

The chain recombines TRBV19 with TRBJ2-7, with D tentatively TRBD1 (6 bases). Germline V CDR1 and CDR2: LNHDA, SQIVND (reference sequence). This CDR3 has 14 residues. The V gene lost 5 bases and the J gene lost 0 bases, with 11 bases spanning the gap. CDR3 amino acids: CASSYQGSSYEQYF. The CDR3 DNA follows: TGTGCCAGTAGTTACCAGGGGAGCTCCTACGAGCAGTACTTC. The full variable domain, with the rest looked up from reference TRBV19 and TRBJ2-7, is DGGITQSPKYLFRKEGQNVTLSCEQNLNHDAMYWYRQDPGQGLRLIYYSQIVNDFQKGDIAEGYSVSREKKESFPLTVTSAQKNPTAFYLCASSYQGSSYEQYFGPGTRLTVT.

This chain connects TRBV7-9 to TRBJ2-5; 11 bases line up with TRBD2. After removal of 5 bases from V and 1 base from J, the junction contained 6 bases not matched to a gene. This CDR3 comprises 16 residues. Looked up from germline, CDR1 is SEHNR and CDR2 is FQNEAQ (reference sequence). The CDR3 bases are TGTGCCAGCAGCCCCTTGGGACTAGCGGCCCAAGAGACCCAGTACTTC. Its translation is CASSPLGLAAQETQYF.

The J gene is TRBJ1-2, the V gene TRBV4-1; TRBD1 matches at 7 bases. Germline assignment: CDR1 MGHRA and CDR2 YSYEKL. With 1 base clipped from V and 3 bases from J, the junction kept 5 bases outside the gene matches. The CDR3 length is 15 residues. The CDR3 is CASSQGDSPYYGYTF. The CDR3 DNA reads TGCGCCAGCAGCCAAGGGGACAGCCCCTACTATGGCTACACCTTC.

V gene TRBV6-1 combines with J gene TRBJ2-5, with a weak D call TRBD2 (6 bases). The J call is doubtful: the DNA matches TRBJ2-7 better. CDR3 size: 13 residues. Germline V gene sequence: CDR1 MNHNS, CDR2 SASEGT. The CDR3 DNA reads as TGTGCCAGTGGGGGGAGCAGTCGATACGAGCAGTACTTC. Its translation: CASGGSSRYEQYF.

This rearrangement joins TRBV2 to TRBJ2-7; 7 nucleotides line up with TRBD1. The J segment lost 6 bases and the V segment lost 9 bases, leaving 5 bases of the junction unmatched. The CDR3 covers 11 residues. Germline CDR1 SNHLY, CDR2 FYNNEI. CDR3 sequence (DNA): TGTGCCAGTACAGGGGTCTCCGAGCAGTACTTC. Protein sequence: CASTGVSEQYF. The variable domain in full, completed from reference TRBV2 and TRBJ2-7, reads EPEVTQTPSHQVTQMGQEVILRCVPISNHLYFYWYRQILGQKVEFLVSFYNNEISEKSEIFDDQFSVERPDGSNFTLKIRSTKLEDSAMYFCASTGVSEQYFGPGTRLTVT.

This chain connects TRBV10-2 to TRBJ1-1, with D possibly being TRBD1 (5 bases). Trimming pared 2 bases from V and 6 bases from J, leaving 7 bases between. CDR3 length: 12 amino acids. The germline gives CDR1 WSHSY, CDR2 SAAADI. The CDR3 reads CASSERGAEAFF. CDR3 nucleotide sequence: TGCGCCAGCAGTGAGAGGGGCGCTGAAGCTTTCTTT.

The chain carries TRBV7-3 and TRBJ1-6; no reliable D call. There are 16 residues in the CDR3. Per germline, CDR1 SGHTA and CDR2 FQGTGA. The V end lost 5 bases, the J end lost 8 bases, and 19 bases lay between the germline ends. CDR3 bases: TGTGCCAGCAGCGGCGAGGATTCCGGTAAGCATTCACCCCTCCACTTT. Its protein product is CASSGEDSGKHSPLHF.

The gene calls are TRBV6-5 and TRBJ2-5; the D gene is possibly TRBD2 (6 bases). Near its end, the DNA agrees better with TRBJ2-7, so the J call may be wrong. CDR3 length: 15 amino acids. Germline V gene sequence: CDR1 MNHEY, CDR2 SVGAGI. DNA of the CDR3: TGTGCCAGCAGCTCCTCGGGAGTTCACTCCTACGAGCAGTACTTC. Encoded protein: CASSSSGVHSYEQYF.

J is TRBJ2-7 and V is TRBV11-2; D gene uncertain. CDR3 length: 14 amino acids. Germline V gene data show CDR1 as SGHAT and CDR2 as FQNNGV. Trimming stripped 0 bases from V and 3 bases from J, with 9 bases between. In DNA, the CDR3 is TGTGCCAGCAGCTTAGATCTGGGCCGCTACGAGCAGTACTTC. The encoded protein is CASSLDLGRYEQYF.